The subject of this entry is one T cell receptor beta chain. Its antigen is unidentified. Method: immunoSEQ multiplex PCR; TCRdb's copy keeps in-frame clones and lacks some. The table has some 110,000 clones, roughly 93% seen once. This entry belongs to a study of T cell responses to AZD1222 COVID-19 vaccine. Losses at the gene ends were 0 bases for V and 5 bases for J; bases not matched to a gene: 4. The CDR3 is 14 residues long. Germline loops: CDR1 SGHRS, CDR2 YFSETQ. Study-wide findings and caveats: Within unmutated variant regions lay the reported targets of nearly half of spike-specific TCRs. It should be noted that donors were predominantly white British and more often female, and clonal diversity was possibly underestimated.

The sample consisted of peripheral blood, taken 28 days after the second AZD1222 dose. This clonotype originated in an adult who received the AZD1222 COVID-19 vaccine. The chain couples TRBV5-1 to TRBJ2-7, with 8 bases identical to TRBD1. CDR3 in amino acids: CASSLAGQGHEQYF. The CDR3 region has the DNA TGCGCCAGCAGCTTGGCAGGACAGGGACACGAGCAGTACTTC.